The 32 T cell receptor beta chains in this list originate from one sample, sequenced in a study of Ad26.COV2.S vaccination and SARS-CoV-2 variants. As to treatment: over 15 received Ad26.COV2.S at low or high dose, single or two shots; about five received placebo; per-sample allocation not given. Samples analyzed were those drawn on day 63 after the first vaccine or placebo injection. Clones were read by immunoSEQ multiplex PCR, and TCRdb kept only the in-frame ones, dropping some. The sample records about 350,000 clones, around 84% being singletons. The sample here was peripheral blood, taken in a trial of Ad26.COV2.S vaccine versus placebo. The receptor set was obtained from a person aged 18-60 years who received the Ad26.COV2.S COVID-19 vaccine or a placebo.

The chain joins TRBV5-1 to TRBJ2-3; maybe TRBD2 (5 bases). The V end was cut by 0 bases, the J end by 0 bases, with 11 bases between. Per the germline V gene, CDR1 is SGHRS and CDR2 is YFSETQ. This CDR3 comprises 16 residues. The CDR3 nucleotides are TGCGCCAGCAGCTTGGGAGCTAGCAGTAGCACAGATACGCAGTATTTT. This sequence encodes CASSLGASSSTDTQYF.

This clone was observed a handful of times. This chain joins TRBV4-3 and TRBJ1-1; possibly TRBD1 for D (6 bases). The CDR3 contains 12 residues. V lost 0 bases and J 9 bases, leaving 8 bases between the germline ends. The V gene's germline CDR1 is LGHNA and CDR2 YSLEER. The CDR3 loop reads CASSQDGQKAFF. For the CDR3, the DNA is TGCGCCAGCAGCCAAGATGGACAGAAAGCTTTCTTT.

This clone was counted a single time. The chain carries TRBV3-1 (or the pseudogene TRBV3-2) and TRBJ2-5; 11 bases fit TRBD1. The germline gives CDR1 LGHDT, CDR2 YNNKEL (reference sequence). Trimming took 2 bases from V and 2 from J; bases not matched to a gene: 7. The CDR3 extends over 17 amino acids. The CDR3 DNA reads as TGTGCCAGCAGCCAATTTTCCGGGACAGGGGGACAAGAGACCCAGTACTTC. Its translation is CASSQFSGTGGQETQYF.

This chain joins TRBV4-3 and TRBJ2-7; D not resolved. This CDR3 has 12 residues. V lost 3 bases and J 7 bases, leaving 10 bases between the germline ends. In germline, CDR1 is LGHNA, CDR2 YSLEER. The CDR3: CASSQPGTEQYF. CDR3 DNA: TGCGCCAGCAGCCAGCCCGGTACTGAGCAGTACTTC.

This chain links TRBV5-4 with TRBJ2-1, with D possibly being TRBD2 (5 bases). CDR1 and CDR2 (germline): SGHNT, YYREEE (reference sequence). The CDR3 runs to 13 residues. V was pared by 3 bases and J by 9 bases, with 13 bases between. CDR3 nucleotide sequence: TGTGCCAGCAGCTCCTCCCCCAGCGGTGAGCAGTTCTTC. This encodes CASSSSPSGEQFF.

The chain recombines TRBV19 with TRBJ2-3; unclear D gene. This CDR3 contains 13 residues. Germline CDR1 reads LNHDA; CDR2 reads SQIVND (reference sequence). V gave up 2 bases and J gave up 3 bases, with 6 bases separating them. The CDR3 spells CASSISDTDTQYF. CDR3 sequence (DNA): TGTGCCAGTAGTATAAGCGATACAGATACGCAGTATTTT.

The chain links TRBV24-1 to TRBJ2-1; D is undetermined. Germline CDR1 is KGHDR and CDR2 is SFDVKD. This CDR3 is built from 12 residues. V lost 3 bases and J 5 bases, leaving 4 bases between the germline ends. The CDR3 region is CATSDPDNEQFF. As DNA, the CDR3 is TGTGCCACCAGTGATCCGGACAATGAGCAGTTCTTC.

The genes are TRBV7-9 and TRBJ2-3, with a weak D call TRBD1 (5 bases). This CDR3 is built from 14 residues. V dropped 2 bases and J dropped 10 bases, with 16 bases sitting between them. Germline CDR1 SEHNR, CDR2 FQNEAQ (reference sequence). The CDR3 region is CASSLIRGTPSQYF. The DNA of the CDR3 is TGTGCCAGCAGCTTAATAAGGGGTACGCCGTCGCAGTATTTT. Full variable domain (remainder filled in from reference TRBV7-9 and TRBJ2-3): DTGVSQNPRHKITKRGQNVTFRCDPISEHNRLYWYRQTLGQGPEFLTYFQNEAQLEKSRLLSDRFSAERPKGSFSTLEIQRTEQGDSAMYLCASSLIRGTPSQYFGPGTRLTVL.

The CDR3 nucleotides read TGTGCCACCGACAGTGACTACAATGAGCAGTTCTTC. Its translation: CATDSDYNEQFF. The chain recombines TRBV19 with TRBJ2-1, with D tentatively TRBD1 (5 bases). V lost 10 bases, J lost 3 bases, and 10 bases lay in between. Germline values: CDR1 LNHDA, CDR2 SQIVND (reference sequence). This CDR3 is 12 amino acids long.

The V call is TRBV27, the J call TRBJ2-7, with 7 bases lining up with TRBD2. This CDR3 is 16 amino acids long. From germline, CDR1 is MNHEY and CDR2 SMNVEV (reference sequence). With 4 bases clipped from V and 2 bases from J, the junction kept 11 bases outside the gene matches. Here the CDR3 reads CASSSPTREYTYEQYF. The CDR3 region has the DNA TGTGCCAGCAGTTCCCCCACGCGGGAGTATACCTACGAGCAGTACTTC.

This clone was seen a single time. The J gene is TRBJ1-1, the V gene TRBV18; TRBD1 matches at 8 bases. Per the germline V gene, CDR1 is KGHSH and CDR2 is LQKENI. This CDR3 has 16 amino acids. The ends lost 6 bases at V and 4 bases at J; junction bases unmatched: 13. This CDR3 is CASSQGQGRAGTEAFF. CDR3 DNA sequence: TGTGCCAGCTCCCAAGGACAGGGACGGGCTGGCACTGAAGCTTTCTTT.

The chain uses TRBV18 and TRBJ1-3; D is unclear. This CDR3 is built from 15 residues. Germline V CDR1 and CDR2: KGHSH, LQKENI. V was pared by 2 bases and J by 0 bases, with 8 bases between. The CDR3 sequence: CASSPSQDSGNTIYF. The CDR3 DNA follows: TGTGCCAGCTCACCATCCCAGGACTCTGGAAACACCATATATTTT.

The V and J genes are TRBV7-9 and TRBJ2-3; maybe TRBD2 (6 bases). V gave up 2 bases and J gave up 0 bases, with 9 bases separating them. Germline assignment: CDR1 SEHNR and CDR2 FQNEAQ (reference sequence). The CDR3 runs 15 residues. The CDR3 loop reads CASSLNSGSTDTQYF. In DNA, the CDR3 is TGTGCCAGCAGCTTAAACAGCGGGAGCACAGATACGCAGTATTTT.

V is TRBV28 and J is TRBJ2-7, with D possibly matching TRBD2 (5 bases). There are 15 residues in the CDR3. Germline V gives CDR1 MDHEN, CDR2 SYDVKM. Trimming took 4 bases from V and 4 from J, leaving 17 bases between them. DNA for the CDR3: TGTGCCAGCAGTTCCACGATCCCGGGGAGTTACGAGCAGTACTTC. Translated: CASSSTIPGSYEQYF.

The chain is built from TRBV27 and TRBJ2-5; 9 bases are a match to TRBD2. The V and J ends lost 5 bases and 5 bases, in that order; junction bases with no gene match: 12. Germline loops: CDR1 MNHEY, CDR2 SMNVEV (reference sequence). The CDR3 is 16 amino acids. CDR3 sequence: CASSPLRGGVDETQYF. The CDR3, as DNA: TGTGCCAGCAGTCCTCTACGCGGGGGGGTGGATGAGACCCAGTACTTC.

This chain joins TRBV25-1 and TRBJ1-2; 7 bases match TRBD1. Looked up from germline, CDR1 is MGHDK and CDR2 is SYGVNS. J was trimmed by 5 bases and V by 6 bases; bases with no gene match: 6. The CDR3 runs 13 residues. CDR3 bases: TGTGCCAGCAGCCCCGGGACAGTTTATGGCTACACCTTC. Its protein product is CASSPGTVYGYTF.

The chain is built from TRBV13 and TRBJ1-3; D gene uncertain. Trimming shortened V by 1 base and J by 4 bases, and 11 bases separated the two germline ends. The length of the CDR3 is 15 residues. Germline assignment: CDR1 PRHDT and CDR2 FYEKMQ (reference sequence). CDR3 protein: CASSLEPLEGNTIYF. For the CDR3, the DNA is TGTGCCAGCAGCTTAGAACCTCTCGAGGGAAACACCATATATTTT.

The CDR3, as DNA: TGTGCCAGCAGCGTAGGATCTAACCTCAACAATGAGCAGTTCTTC. It is translated as CASSVGSNLNNEQFF. The rearrangement uses TRBV9 and TRBJ2-1; D gene uncertain. V dropped 0 bases and J dropped 5 bases, with 12 bases sitting between them. The CDR3 covers 15 residues. CDR1 and CDR2 (germline): SGDLS, YYNGEE. The complete variable domain, with remaining parts taken from reference TRBV9 and TRBJ2-1, reads DSGVTQTPKHLITATGQRVTLRCSPRSGDLSVYWYQQSLDQGLQFLIQYYNGEERAKGNILERFSAQQFPDLHSELNLSSLELGDSALYFCASSVGSNLNNEQFFGPGTRLTVL.

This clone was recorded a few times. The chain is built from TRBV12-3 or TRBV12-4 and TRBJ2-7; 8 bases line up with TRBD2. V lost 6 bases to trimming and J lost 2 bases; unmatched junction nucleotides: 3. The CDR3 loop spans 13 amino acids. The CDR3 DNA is TGTGCCAGCAGCCTGGGACTAGCCTACGAGCAGTACTTC. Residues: CASSLGLAYEQYF.

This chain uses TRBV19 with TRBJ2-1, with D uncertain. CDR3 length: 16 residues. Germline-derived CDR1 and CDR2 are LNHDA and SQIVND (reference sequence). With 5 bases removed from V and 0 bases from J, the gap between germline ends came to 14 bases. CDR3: CASSPFSASSYNEQFF. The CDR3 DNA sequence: TGTGCCAGTAGTCCCTTTAGTGCCAGCTCCTACAATGAGCAGTTCTTC.

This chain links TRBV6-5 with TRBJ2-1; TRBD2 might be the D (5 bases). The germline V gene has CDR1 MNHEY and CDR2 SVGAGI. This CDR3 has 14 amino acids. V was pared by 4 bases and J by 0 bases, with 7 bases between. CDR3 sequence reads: CASSSRGSYNEQFF. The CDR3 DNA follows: TGTGCCAGCAGTTCACGGGGCTCCTACAATGAGCAGTTCTTC.

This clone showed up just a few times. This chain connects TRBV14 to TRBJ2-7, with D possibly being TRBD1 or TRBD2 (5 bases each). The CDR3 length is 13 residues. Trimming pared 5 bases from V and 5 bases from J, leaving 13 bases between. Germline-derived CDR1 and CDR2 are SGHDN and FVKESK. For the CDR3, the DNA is TGTGCCAGCAGCATAGCAGGGAGCCACGAGCAGTACTTC. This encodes CASSIAGSHEQYF.

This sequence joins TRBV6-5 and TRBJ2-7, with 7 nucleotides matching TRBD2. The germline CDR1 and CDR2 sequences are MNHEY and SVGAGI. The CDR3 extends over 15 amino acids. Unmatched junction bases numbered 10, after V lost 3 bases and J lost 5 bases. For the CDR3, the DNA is TGTGCCAGCAGTTATATGGCGGGGGAGTCCCACGAGCAGTACTTC. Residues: CASSYMAGESHEQYF.

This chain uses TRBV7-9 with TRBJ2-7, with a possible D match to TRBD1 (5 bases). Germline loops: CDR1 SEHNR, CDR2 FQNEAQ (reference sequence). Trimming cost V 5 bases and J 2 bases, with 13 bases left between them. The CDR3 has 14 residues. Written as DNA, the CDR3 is TGTGCCAGCAGCCCCGGGCAGGGAACCTACGAGCAGTACTTC. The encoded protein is CASSPGQGTYEQYF.

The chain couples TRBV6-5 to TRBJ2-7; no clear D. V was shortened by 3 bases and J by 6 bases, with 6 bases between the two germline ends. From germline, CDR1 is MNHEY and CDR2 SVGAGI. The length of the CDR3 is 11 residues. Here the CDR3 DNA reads TGTGCCAGCAGTTATGGGGTCGAGCAGTACTTC. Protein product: CASSYGVEQYF.

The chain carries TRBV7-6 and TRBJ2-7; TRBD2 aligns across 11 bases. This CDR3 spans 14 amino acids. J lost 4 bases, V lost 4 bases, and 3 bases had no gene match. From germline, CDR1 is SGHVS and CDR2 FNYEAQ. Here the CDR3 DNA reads TGTGCCAGCAGCTCACTAGCGGGAGCGTACGAGCAGTACTTC. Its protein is CASSSLAGAYEQYF.

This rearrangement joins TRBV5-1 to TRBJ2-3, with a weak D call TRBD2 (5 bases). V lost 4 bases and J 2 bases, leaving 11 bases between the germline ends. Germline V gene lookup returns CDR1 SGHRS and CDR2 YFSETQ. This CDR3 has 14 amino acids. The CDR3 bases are TGCGCCAGCAGCGAGGGCGGCTTCACAGATACGCAGTATTTT. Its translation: CASSEGGFTDTQYF.

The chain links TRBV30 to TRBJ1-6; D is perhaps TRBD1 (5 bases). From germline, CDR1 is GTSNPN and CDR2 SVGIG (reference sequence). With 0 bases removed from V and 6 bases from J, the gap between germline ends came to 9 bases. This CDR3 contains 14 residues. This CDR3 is CAWSVNRGNSPLHF. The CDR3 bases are TGTGCCTGGAGTGTAAATAGGGGTAATTCACCCCTCCACTTT.

The CDR3 sequence: CAWSATIAGGADTQYF. DNA for the CDR3: TGTGCCTGGAGTGCTACTATAGCGGGGGGGGCAGATACGCAGTATTTT. This sequence joins TRBV30 and TRBJ2-3; TRBD2 agrees at 11 bases. V dropped 1 base and J dropped 4; count of bases not matched to a gene: 7. The CDR3 covers 16 residues. Germline CDR1 reads GTSNPN; CDR2 reads SVGIG (reference sequence).

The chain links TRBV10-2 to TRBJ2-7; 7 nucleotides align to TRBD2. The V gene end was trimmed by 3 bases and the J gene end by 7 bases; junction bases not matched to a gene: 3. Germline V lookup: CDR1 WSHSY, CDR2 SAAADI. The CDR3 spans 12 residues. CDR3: CASSEGREEQYF. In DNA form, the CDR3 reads TGCGCCAGCAGTGAAGGGAGGGAGGAGCAGTACTTC.

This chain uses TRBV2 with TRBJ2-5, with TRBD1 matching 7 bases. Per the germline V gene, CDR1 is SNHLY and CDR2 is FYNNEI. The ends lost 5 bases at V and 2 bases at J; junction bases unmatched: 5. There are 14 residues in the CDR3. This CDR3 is CASSSGQRQETQYF. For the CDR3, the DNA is TGTGCCAGCAGTTCGGGACAGAGACAAGAGACCCAGTACTTC.

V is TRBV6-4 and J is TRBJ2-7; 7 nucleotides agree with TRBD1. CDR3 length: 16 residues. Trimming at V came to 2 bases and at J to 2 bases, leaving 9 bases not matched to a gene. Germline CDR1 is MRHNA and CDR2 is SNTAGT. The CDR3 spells CASSDGVIGGPYEQYF. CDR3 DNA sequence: TGTGCCAGCAGTGACGGGGTGATAGGGGGCCCCTACGAGCAGTACTTC.